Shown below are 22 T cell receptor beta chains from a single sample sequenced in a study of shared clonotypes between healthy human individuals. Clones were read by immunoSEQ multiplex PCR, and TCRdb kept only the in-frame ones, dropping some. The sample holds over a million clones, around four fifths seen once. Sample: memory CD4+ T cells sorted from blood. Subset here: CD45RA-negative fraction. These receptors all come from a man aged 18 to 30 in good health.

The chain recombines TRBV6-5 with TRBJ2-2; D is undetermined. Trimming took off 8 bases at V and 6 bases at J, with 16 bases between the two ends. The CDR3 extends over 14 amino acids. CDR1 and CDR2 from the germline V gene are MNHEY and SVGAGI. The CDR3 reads CASSPEWYAGELFF. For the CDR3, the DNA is TGTGCCAGCTCCCCCGAGTGGTACGCCGGGGAGCTGTTTTTT.

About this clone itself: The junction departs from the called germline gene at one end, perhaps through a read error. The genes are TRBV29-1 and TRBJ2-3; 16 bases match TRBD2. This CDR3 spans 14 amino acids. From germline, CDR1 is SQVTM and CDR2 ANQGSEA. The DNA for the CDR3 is TGTGCAGGGATCCCGGGACTAGCGGGAGGGACGCAGTATTTT. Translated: CAGIPGLAGGTQYF.

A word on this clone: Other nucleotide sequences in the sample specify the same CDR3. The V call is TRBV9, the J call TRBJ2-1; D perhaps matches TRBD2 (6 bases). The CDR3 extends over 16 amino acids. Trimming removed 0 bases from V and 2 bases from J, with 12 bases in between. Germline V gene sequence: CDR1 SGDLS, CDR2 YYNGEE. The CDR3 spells CASSVGSGAAYNEQFF. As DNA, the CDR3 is TGTGCCAGCAGCGTAGGGTCGGGAGCAGCCTACAATGAGCAGTTCTTC.

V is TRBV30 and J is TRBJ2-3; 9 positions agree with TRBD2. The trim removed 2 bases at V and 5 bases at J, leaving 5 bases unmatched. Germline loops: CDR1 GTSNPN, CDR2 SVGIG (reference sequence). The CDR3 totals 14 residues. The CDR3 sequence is CAWSRLAGLDTQYF. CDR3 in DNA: TGTGCCTGGAGTCGGCTAGCGGGACTAGATACGCAGTATTTT.

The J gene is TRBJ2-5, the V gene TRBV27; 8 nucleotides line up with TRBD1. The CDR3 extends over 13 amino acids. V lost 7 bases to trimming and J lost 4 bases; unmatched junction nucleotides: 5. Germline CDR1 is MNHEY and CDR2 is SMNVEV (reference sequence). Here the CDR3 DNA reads TGTGCCAGCAATGCCAGGGGGCGAGAGACCCAGTACTTC. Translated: CASNARGRETQYF.

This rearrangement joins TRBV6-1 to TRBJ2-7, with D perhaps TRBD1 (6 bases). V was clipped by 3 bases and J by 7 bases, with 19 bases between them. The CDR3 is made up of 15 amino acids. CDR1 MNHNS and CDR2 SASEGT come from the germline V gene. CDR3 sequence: CASSDGGLGAWEQYF. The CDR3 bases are TGTGCCAGCAGTGACGGAGGCTTGGGGGCGTGGGAGCAGTACTTC.

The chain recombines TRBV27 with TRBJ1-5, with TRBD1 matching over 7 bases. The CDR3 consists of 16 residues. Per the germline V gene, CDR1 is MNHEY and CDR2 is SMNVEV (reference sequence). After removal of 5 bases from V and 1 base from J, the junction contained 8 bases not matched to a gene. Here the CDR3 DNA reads TGTGCCAGCAGTGGTGGCAGGGGGGGAAGCAATCAGCCCCAGCATTTT. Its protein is CASSGGRGGSNQPQHF.

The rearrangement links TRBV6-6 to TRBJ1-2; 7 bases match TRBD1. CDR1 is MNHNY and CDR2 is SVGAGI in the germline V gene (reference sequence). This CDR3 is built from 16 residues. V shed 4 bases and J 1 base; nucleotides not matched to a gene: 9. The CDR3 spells CASSSPTGNSNYGYTF. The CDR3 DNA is TGTGCCAGCAGTTCACCGACAGGGAATAGTAACTATGGCTACACCTTC.

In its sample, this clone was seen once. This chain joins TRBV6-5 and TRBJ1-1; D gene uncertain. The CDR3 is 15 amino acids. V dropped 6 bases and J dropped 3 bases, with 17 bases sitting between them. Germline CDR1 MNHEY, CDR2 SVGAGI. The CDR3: CASSPGLGFDTEAFF. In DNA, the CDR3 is TGTGCCAGCAGCCCAGGTCTTGGGTTTGACACTGAAGCTTTCTTT.

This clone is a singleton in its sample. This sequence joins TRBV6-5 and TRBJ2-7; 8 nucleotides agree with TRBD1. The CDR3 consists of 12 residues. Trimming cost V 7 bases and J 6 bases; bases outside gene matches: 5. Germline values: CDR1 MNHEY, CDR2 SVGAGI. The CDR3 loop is CASITTGGEQYF. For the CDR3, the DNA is TGTGCCAGCATTACTACAGGGGGCGAGCAGTACTTC.

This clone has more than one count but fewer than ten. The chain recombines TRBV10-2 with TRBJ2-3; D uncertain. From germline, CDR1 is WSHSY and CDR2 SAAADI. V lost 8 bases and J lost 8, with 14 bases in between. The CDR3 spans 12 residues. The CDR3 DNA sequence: TGCGCCAGCCGCGTTTCTGCTGGTACGCAGTATTTT. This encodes CASRVSAGTQYF.

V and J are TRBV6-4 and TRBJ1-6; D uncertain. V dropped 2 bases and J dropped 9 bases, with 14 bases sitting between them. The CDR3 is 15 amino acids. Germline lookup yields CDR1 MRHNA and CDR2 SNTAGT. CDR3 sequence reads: CASSDGSGSASPLHF. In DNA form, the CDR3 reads TGTGCCAGCAGTGACGGTTCGGGGAGTGCTTCACCCCTCCACTTT.

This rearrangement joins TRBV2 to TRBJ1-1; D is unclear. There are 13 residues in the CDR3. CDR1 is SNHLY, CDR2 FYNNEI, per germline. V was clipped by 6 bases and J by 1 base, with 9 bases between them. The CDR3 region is CASRDDGNTEAFF. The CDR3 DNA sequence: TGTGCCAGCAGAGACGACGGGAACACTGAAGCTTTCTTT.

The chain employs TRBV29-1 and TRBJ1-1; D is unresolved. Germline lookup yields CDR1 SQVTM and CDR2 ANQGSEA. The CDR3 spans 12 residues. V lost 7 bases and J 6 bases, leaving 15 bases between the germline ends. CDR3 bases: TGCAGCGGTGGGGAAGGGTCGTCTGAAGCTTTCTTT. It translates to CSGGEGSSEAFF.

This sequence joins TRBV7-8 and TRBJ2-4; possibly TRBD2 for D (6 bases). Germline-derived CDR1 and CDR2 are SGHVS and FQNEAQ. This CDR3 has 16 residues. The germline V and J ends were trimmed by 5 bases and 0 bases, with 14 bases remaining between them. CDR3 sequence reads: CASSAAGLLAKNIQYF. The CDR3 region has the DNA TGTGCCAGCAGCGCCGCGGGACTCTTAGCCAAAAACATTCAGTACTTC.

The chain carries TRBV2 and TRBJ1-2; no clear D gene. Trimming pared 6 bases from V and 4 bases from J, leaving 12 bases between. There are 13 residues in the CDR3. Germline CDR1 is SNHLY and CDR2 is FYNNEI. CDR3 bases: TGTGCCAGCAGCGCGGACTTGTCCTATGGCTACACCTTC. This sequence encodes CASSADLSYGYTF.

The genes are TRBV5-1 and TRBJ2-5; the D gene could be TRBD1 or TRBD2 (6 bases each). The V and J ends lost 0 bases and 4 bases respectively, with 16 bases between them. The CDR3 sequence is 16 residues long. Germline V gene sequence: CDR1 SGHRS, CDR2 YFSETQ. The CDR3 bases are TGCGCCAGCAGCTTGGCCACGGGGGCCCCTTTAGAGACCCAGTACTTC. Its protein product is CASSLATGAPLETQYF. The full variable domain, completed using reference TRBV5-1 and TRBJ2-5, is KAGVTQTPRYLIKTRGQQVTLSCSPISGHRSVSWYQQTPGQGLQFLFEYFSETQRNKGNFPGRFSGRQFSNSRSEMNVSTLELGDSALYLCASSLATGAPLETQYFGPGTRLLVL.

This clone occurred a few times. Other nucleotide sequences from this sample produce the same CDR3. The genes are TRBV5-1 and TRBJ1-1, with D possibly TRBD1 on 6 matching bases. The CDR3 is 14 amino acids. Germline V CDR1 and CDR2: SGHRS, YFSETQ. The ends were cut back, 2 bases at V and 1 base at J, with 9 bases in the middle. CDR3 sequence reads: CASSFGGQNTEAFF. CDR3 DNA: TGCGCCAGCAGCTTCGGGGGGCAGAACACTGAAGCTTTCTTT.

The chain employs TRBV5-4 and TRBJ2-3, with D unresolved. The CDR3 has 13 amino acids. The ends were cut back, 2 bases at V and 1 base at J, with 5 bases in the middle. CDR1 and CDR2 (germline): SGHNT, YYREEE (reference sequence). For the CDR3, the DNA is TGTGCCAGCAGCTTCGGCGGCACAGATACGCAGTATTTT. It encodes CASSFGGTDTQYF.

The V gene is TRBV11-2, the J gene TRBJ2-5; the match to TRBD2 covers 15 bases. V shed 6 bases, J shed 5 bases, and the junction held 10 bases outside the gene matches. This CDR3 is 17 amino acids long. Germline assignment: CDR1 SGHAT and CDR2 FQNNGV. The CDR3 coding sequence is TGTGCCAGCAGGAGGACTAGCGGGGGGGCCCCGAGTGAGACCCAGTACTTC. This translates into CASRRTSGGAPSETQYF.

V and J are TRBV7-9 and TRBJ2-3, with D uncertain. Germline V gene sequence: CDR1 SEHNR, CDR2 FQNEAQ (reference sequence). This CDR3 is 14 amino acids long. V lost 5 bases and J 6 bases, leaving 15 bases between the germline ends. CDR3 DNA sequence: TGTGCCAGCAGCGAGGAAAGGGCCTCGGATACGCAGTATTTT. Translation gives CASSEERASDTQYF.

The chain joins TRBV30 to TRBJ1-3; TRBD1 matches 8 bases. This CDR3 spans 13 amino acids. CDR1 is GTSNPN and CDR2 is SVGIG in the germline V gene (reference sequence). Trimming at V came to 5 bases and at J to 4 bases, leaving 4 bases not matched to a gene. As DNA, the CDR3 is TGTGCCTGGCGAACAGGGGGAGGAAACACCATATATTTT. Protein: CAWRTGGGNTIYF. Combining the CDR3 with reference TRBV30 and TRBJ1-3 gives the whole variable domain SQTIHQWPATLVQPVGSPLSLECTVEGTSNPNLYWYRQAAGRGLQLLFYSVGIGQISSEVPQNLSASRPQDRQFILSSKKLLLSDSGFYLCAWRTGGGNTIYFGEGSWLTVV.